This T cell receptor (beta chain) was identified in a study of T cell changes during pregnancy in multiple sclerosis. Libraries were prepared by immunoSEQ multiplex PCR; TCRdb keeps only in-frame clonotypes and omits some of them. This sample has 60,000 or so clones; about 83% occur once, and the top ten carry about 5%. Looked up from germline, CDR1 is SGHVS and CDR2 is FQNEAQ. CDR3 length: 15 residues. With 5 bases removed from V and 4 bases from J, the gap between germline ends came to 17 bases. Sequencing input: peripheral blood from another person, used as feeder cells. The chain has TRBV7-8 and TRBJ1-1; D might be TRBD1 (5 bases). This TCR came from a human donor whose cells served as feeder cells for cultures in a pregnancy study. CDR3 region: CASSPRRQGGTEAFF. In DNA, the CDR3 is TGTGCCAGCAGCCCTAGAAGGCAGGGTGGCACTGAAGCTTTCTTT.